This T cell receptor beta chain was retrieved from a study of human T cells and chemical hapten exposure. In this sample, this clonotype turned up a few times. The time point denotes: patch test 2, 6 weeks after DPC sensitization. Noted treatment: therapeutic diphenylcyclopropenone sensitization with weekly scalp DPC. Total RNA was isolated from unfractionated whole blood. V dropped 7 bases and J dropped 8; count of bases not matched to a gene: 10. Per germline, CDR1 SNHLY and CDR2 FYNNEI. The CDR3 covers 14 residues. TCRdb fed the RACE reads into MiXCR, producing one record per CDR3 protein. The sample lists roughly 42,000 distinct CDR3 sequences; 9.5% to 10% were seen once.

This sequence was found in a woman in her thirties with alopecia areata. Some clones in this sample may be carry-over from other donors' samples. Sequences were derived from whole blood, sampled in connection with sensitization to the hapten diphenylcyclopropenone (DPC). The genes are TRBV2 and TRBJ1-4; 7 bases are shared with TRBD1. DNA for the CDR3: TGTGCCAGCACCGAGTCGGTGGGACAGGAAAAACTGTTTTTT. Its translation: CASTESVGQEKLFF. Together with reference TRBV2 and TRBJ1-4, the CDR3 gives the full variable domain: EPEVTQTPSHQVTQMGQEVILRCVPISNHLYFYWYRQILGQKVEFLVSFYNNEISEKSEIFDDQFSVERPDGSNFTLKIRSTKLEDSAMYFCASTESVGQEKLFFGSGTQLSVL.